This entry is about one TCR beta chain. This specimen belongs to a study of blood T cell repertoires in COVID-19. Recovered status in Cohort 3 required two negative PCRs, clearance, or symptom resolution. Sequencing was performed with immunoSEQ multiplex PCR; in TCRdb, only in-frame clones are kept and a portion is missing. The profile shows some 300,000 clones, over 75% of them singletons. The germline V and J ends were trimmed by 1 base and 4 bases, with 14 bases remaining between them. This CDR3 is 15 amino acids long. From germline, CDR1 is SGHNT and CDR2 YYREEE (reference sequence). This chain connects TRBV5-4 to TRBJ1-2, with a possible D match to TRBD1 (6 bases). This sequence originates from a woman in her thirties or forties who had recovered from COVID-19. Material: PBMCs or T cells enriched from blood (not recorded which). Here the CDR3 DNA reads TGTGCCAGCAGCTTGATGAGGGGGGGGGCCTATGGCTACACCTTC. Translating gives CASSLMRGGAYGYTF.